Presented here are 18 T cell receptor beta chains from one specimen sequenced in a study of shared clonotypes between healthy human individuals (TCRdb year 2020). The method was the immunoSEQ multiplex PCR assay. TCRdb obtained this table from immuneACCESS and retained in-frame rearrangements with V and J assigned. These tables miss some clones; where compared with another copy, unresolved V genes account for less than half of the shortfall, and the remainder is unexplained. For this sample the table gives approximately 2.3 million clones, of which 85% to 95% were detected only once. The top ten hold about 0.37% of the sample. The material sequenced was naive CD4+ T cells from PBMCs. What this sample's cell subset or site label stands for: CD45RA+ positively selected. The receptors derive from a man younger than 35 in good health. Some clones in this sample may be carry-over from other donors' samples.

The gene calls are TRBV5-1 and TRBJ2-7, with 9 bases identical to TRBD2. The CDR3 extends over 17 amino acids. Per the germline V gene, CDR1 is SGHRS and CDR2 is YFSETQ. After removal of 5 bases from V and 4 bases from J, the junction contained 16 bases not matched to a gene. CDR3 residues: CASSPLVGAGGQYEQYF. CDR3 bases: TGCGCCAGCAGTCCTCTGGTGGGAGCGGGAGGCCAATACGAGCAGTACTTC.

This chain joins TRBV25-1 and TRBJ2-7; D remains ambiguous. The CDR3 spans 14 residues. Trimming took 2 bases from V and 5 from J, leaving 13 bases between them. Per the germline V gene, CDR1 is MGHDK and CDR2 is SYGVNS. For the CDR3, the DNA is TGTGCCAGCAGTGAAAGTGCCGAAGGAAACGAGCAGTACTTC. Translating it yields CASSESAEGNEQYF.

The chain employs TRBV5-1 and TRBJ2-3; 10 bases agree with TRBD2. The CDR3 has 15 amino acids. The ends lost 4 bases at V and 4 bases at J; junction bases unmatched: 6. Germline V gene sequence: CDR1 SGHRS, CDR2 YFSETQ. The CDR3 DNA reads TGCGCCAGCAGCCCTAGCGGGAGTTTTCCAGATACGCAGTATTTT. As protein: CASSPSGSFPDTQYF.

V gene TRBV2 combines with J gene TRBJ2-3, with TRBD1 matching over 8 bases. In germline, CDR1 is SNHLY, CDR2 FYNNEI. V lost 1 base to trimming and J lost 1 base; unmatched junction nucleotides: 1. The CDR3 extends over 15 amino acids. CDR3 in amino acids: CASSEGTGRTDTQYF. As DNA, the CDR3 is TGTGCCAGCAGTGAAGGGACAGGGCGCACAGATACGCAGTATTTT. Together with reference TRBV2 and TRBJ2-3, the CDR3 gives the full variable domain: EPEVTQTPSHQVTQMGQEVILRCVPISNHLYFYWYRQILGQKVEFLVSFYNNEISEKSEIFDDQFSVERPDGSNFTLKIRSTKLEDSAMYFCASSEGTGRTDTQYFGPGTRLTVL.

This clone has just one count. V usage is TRBV7-6 and J usage is TRBJ2-7; the D gene is possibly TRBD1 (5 bases). The V end lost 1 base, the J end lost 6 bases, and 16 bases lay between the germline ends. The CDR3 is 15 residues long. In germline, CDR1 is SGHVS, CDR2 FNYEAQ. This CDR3 is CASSLGYRDSPEQYF. In DNA, the CDR3 is TGTGCCAGCAGCTTAGGGTACCGAGACAGTCCCGAGCAGTACTTC. Full variable domain (rest looked up from reference TRBV7-6 and TRBJ2-7): GAGVSQSPRYKVTKRGQDVALRCDPISGHVSLYWYRQALGQGPEFLTYFNYEAQQDKSGLPNDRFSAERPEGSISTLTIQRTEQRDSAMYRCASSLGYRDSPEQYFGPGTRLTVT.

V is TRBV6-5 and J is TRBJ1-2; unclear D gene. Trimming stripped 7 bases from V and 7 bases from J, with 22 bases between. CDR1 is MNHEY, CDR2 SVGAGI, per germline. The CDR3 is made up of 15 amino acids. CDR3 sequence: CASKLDVSSIGGYTF. The CDR3 bases are TGTGCCAGCAAACTGGACGTTTCCTCGATCGGTGGCTACACCTTC.

The rearrangement joins TRBV5-1 to TRBJ2-7, with 7 bases aligning to TRBD2. The V gene's germline CDR1 is SGHRS and CDR2 YFSETQ. This CDR3 is built from 14 residues. V dropped 0 bases and J dropped 4; count of bases not matched to a gene: 4. This CDR3 reads CASSLVPSGYEQYF. In DNA form, the CDR3 reads TGCGCCAGCAGCTTGGTACCTAGCGGATACGAGCAGTACTTC.

The rearrangement joins TRBV19 to TRBJ1-2; no reliable D call. CDR1 and CDR2 (germline): LNHDA, SQIVND (reference sequence). The CDR3 is made up of 11 amino acids. V was shortened by 10 bases and J by 7 bases, with 13 bases between the two germline ends. The CDR3, as DNA: TGTGCCACTCTAACAGCCGGTGGCTACACCTTC. Translation: CATLTAGGYTF.

The chain uses TRBV11-1 and TRBJ2-2; 7 bases line up with TRBD2. The junction had 2 bases not matched to a gene; V was cut back by 2 bases and J by 5 bases. The CDR3 is 14 residues long. Per the germline V gene, CDR1 is SGHAT and CDR2 is FQDESV (reference sequence). CDR3 bases: TGTGCCAGCAGCTTACGGGGGGAAACCGGGGAGCTGTTTTTT. Amino acids: CASSLRGETGELFF.

The V call is TRBV4-2, the J call TRBJ2-2; D tentatively reads TRBD1 or TRBD2 (5 bases each). V dropped 4 bases and J dropped 8 bases, with 20 bases sitting between them. Germline V gives CDR1 LGHNA, CDR2 YNFKEQ. CDR3 length equals 16 residues. This chain's CDR3 is CASSRMSGPQNGELFF. The CDR3, as DNA: TGTGCCAGCAGCCGAATGTCGGGACCCCAAAATGGGGAGCTGTTTTTT.

Comments on this clone: This CDR3 is also generated by other DNA sequences in the sample. The rearrangement uses TRBV5-1 and TRBJ2-1, with D perhaps TRBD1 (5 bases). V dropped 0 bases and J dropped 0 bases, with 10 bases sitting between them. The CDR3 loop spans 16 amino acids. The germline CDR1 and CDR2 sequences are SGHRS and YFSETQ. CDR3 in amino acids: CASSLDRLSSYNEQFF. In DNA, the CDR3 is TGCGCCAGCAGCTTGGACAGGTTGAGCTCCTACAATGAGCAGTTCTTC.

The V and J genes are TRBV27 and TRBJ1-2, with 9 nucleotides matching TRBD1. With V trimmed by 5 bases and J by 4 bases, 2 bases remained unmatched. Germline V gene sequence: CDR1 MNHEY, CDR2 SMNVEV (reference sequence). The CDR3 runs to 13 residues. In DNA form, the CDR3 reads TGTGCCAGCAGTGTGACAGGGGGCTATGGCTACACCTTC. As protein: CASSVTGGYGYTF.

This rearrangement joins TRBV15 to TRBJ2-4; 10 bases align to TRBD1. CDR1 LNHNV and CDR2 YYDKDF come from the germline V gene (reference sequence). V shed 0 bases and J 8 bases; nucleotides not matched to a gene: 10. CDR3 length: 17 amino acids. The CDR3 spells CATSRDPTGGALDIQYF. The DNA for the CDR3 is TGTGCCACCAGCAGAGATCCGACAGGGGGCGCTTTGGACATTCAGTACTTC.

The chain links TRBV6-1 to TRBJ2-1, with D perhaps matching TRBD2 (7 bases). This CDR3 region has 15 residues. Trimming removed 2 bases at V and 2 bases at J, with 10 bases between. The germline gives CDR1 MNHNS, CDR2 SASEGT. The CDR3 loop is CASSERGGAYNEQFF. Here the CDR3 DNA reads TGTGCCAGCAGTGAAAGGGGGGGGGCCTACAATGAGCAGTTCTTC.

V and J are TRBV4-1 and TRBJ2-7, with D possibly being TRBD1 (7 bases). The length of the CDR3 is 16 residues. Germline V lookup: CDR1 MGHRA, CDR2 YSYEKL. Trimming cost V 1 base and J 5 bases, with 18 bases left between them. CDR3 sequence reads: CASSQGRQGGLHEQYF. In DNA, the CDR3 is TGCGCCAGCAGCCAAGGGCGACAGGGAGGATTGCACGAGCAGTACTTC.

The rearrangement links TRBV7-8 to TRBJ2-7; 7 nucleotides line up with TRBD2. The J segment lost 6 bases and the V segment lost 6 bases, leaving 14 bases of the junction unmatched. The germline V gene encodes CDR1 SGHVS and CDR2 FQNEAQ. The CDR3 sequence is 15 residues long. CDR3 amino acids: CASRQDRGGRAEQYF. The CDR3 bases are TGTGCCAGCAGACAGGACCGGGGCGGGAGAGCCGAGCAGTACTTC.

The chain carries TRBV7-2 and TRBJ2-1; D perhaps matches TRBD2 (6 bases). Trimming stripped 0 bases from V and 8 bases from J, with 14 bases between. Germline V gene lookup returns CDR1 SGHTA and CDR2 FQGNSA. The CDR3 consists of 15 residues. The CDR3 region is CASSLAGGPFDEQFF. The CDR3, as DNA: TGTGCCAGCAGCTTAGCTGGAGGGCCTTTCGATGAGCAGTTCTTC.

Details on this clone: Other DNA sequences in this specimen translate into the identical CDR3. The gene calls are TRBV5-1 and TRBJ2-5; D unresolved. CDR1 and CDR2 from the germline V gene are SGHRS and YFSETQ. This CDR3 contains 14 residues. The V gene lost 4 bases and the J gene lost 2 bases, with 12 bases spanning the gap. CDR3 nucleotides: TGCGCCAGCAGCCTCGGACCGGAACAAGAGACCCAGTACTTC. It codes for CASSLGPEQETQYF.